The 21 T cell receptor beta chains below all came from one sample that was sequenced in a study of human T cells and chemical hapten exposure. TCRdb re-analysed the RACE reads in MiXCR, keeping a single row per CDR3 protein. The profile covers roughly 38,000 distinct CDR3 sequences, with 3% to 4.5% appearing a single time and roughly 24% taken by the ten largest. Stated time point: patch test 1, 2 weeks after DPC sensitization. The treatment was: therapeutic diphenylcyclopropenone sensitization with weekly scalp DPC. Extraction yielded total RNA from whole blood (unfractionated). The sequences come from whole blood, collected in connection with sensitization to the hapten diphenylcyclopropenone (DPC). The receptors were gathered from a man aged 45-65 years with alopecia areata. Some clones in this sample may be carry-over from other donors' samples.

This clonotype was found many times. The chain uses TRBV29-1 and TRBJ1-2; a possible D gene is TRBD1 (5 bases). Deletions cut 1 base from V and 3 bases from J, with 12 bases between. CDR3 length equals 14 residues. CDR1 and CDR2 (germline): SQVTM, ANQGSEA. Here the CDR3 reads CSVEAGNFDYGYTF. For the CDR3, the DNA is TGCAGCGTTGAAGCAGGGAACTTCGACTATGGCTACACCTTC. Filled out from reference TRBV29-1 and TRBJ1-2, the complete variable domain reads SAVISQKPSRDICQRGTSLTIQCQVDSQVTMMFWYRQQPGQSLTLIATANQGSEATYESGFVIDKFPISRPNLTFSTLTVSNMSPEDSSIYLCSVEAGNFDYGYTFGSGTRLTVV.

The rearrangement uses TRBV27 and TRBJ2-1, with D perhaps being TRBD1 or TRBD2 (7 bases each). The ends were cut back, 7 bases at V and 5 bases at J, with 18 bases in the middle. Germline V gives CDR1 MNHEY, CDR2 SMNVEV (reference sequence). This CDR3 is 15 amino acids long. Here the CDR3 reads CASNRGGGRNNEQFF. The CDR3, as DNA: TGTGCCAGCAACAGGGGTGGCGGGAGAAACAATGAGCAGTTCTTC.

This clonotype was recorded at least ten times. The rearrangement uses TRBV28 and TRBJ2-4; D uncertain. The CDR3 totals 14 residues. The V gene's germline CDR1 is MDHEN and CDR2 SYDVKM. V was clipped by 6 bases and J by 0 bases, with 9 bases between them. The CDR3 is CASSTGLAKNIQYF. The CDR3 DNA reads as TGTGCCAGCAGCACGGGTCTAGCCAAAAACATTCAGTACTTC.

This sequence joins TRBV28 and TRBJ2-1, with unresolved D. Deletions cut 3 bases from V and 6 bases from J, with 6 bases between. The CDR3 extends over 12 amino acids. Germline-derived CDR1 and CDR2 are MDHEN and SYDVKM. CDR3 sequence reads: CASSFLSNEQFF. The CDR3 DNA reads TGTGCCAGCAGTTTCCTCTCCAATGAGCAGTTCTTC.

This clonotype has ten or more counts. V gene TRBV30 combines with J gene TRBJ1-5; TRBD1 aligns across 9 bases. This CDR3 comprises 13 residues. The V segment lost 6 bases and the J segment 7 bases; nucleotides outside the gene matches: 7. Germline CDR1 is GTSNPN and CDR2 is SVGIG (reference sequence). CDR3 in DNA: TGTGCCTGCTCCCGGGACAGGGCACAGCCCCAGCATTTT. Translating it yields CACSRDRAQPQHF. The complete variable domain, with remaining parts taken from reference TRBV30 and TRBJ1-5, reads SQTIHQWPATLVQPVGSPLSLECTVEGTSNPNLYWYRQAAGRGLQLLFYSVGIGQISSEVPQNLSASRPQDRQFILSSKKLLLSDSGFYLCACSRDRAQPQHFGDGTRLSIL.

This clonotype was detected ten times or more. This sequence joins TRBV11-2 and TRBJ2-1; 7 bases are shared with TRBD2. The V gene end was trimmed by 5 bases and the J gene end by 6 bases; junction bases not matched to a gene: 16. This CDR3 has 17 residues. The germline V gene encodes CDR1 SGHAT and CDR2 FQNNGV. CDR3 bases: TGTGCCAGCAGCCAGAGACTAGCTTCACCATCGGGCAATGAGCAGTTCTTC. Protein sequence: CASSQRLASPSGNEQFF. The complete variable domain, with remaining parts taken from reference TRBV11-2 and TRBJ2-1, reads EAGVAQSPRYKIIEKRQSVAFWCNPISGHATLYWYQQILGQGPKLLIQFQNNGVVDDSQLPKDRFSAERLKGVDSTLKIQPAKLEDSAVYLCASSQRLASPSGNEQFFGPGTRLTVL.

This clonotype was observed at least ten times. The chain recombines TRBV7-2 with TRBJ2-1; no clear D gene. This CDR3 has 14 residues. V was cut by 6 bases and J by 7 bases, with 16 bases left in between. CDR1 and CDR2 from the germline V gene are SGHTA and FQGNSA. CDR3 DNA: TGTGCCAGCAGTCCCTTTGGGCCCCAGAATGAGCAGTTCTTC. This sequence encodes CASSPFGPQNEQFF.

This clonotype was observed many times. The J gene is TRBJ2-1, the V gene TRBV12-5; 10 positions match TRBD2. With V trimmed by 1 base and J by 10 bases, 7 bases remained unmatched. The germline gives CDR1 LGHNT, CDR2 FRNRAP. This CDR3 spans 15 amino acids. CDR3 in DNA: TGTGCTAGTGGTTTGGGGGGACTAGCGTCGGGCGAGCAGTTCTTC. The encoded protein is CASGLGGLASGEQFF. Looking up the rest from reference TRBV12-5 and TRBJ2-1 gives the full variable domain: DARVTQTPRHKVTEMGQEVTMRCQPILGHNTVFWYRQTMMQGLELLAYFRNRAPLDDSGMPKDRFSAEMPDATLATLKIQPSEPRDSAVYFCASGLGGLASGEQFFGPGTRLTVL.

This clonotype was recorded at least ten times. The chain links TRBV28 to TRBJ2-3, with no clear D. Trimming stripped 6 bases from V and 5 bases from J, with 9 bases between. CDR3 size: 12 residues. Germline values: CDR1 MDHEN, CDR2 SYDVKM. CDR3 protein: CASSTPLDTQYF. The CDR3 coding sequence is TGTGCCAGCAGCACACCCCTAGATACGCAGTATTTT. Full variable domain (outside the CDR3, taken from reference TRBV28 and TRBJ2-3): DVKVTQSSRYLVKRTGEKVFLECVQDMDHENMFWYRQDPGLGLRLIYFSYDVKMKEKGDIPEGYSVSREKKERFSLILESASTNQTSMYLCASSTPLDTQYFGPGTRLTVL.

This clonotype was counted ten times or more. The CDR3 spells CASSYSDGKKTQYF. Written as DNA, the CDR3 is TGTGCCAGCAGTTACTCGGACGGGAAAAAGACCCAGTACTTC. The V call is TRBV6-6, the J call TRBJ2-5; the D gene is possibly TRBD2 (5 bases). With 0 bases removed from V and 6 bases from J, the gap between germline ends came to 11 bases. The CDR3 loop spans 14 amino acids. Germline assignment: CDR1 MNHNY and CDR2 SVGAGI (reference sequence).

This clonotype was found a few times. The chain joins TRBV6-1 to TRBJ1-1, with D uncertain. Germline V gene data show CDR1 as MNHNS and CDR2 as SASEGT. CDR3 size: 14 residues. V was cut by 0 bases and J by 1 base, with 6 bases left in between. As DNA, the CDR3 is TGTGCCAGCAGTGAAGCGCGCTGGAACACTGAAGCTTTCTTT. Amino acid sequence: CASSEARWNTEAFF.

This clonotype was seen repeatedly, ten times or more. The V and J genes are TRBV6-2 or TRBV6-3 and TRBJ2-7; TRBD1 aligns across 7 bases. Germline V gives CDR1 MNHEY, CDR2 SVGEGT. Trimming removed 2 bases from V and 6 bases from J; junction bases left unmatched: 10. The CDR3 is made up of 15 amino acids. In DNA, the CDR3 is TGTGCCAGCAGTTACCCTCCAGGGACAGTGGCCGAGCAGTACTTC. Amino acids: CASSYPPGTVAEQYF.

This clonotype was counted ten times or more. V gene TRBV29-1 combines with J gene TRBJ1-2, with TRBD1 matching 7 bases. The CDR3 is 12 amino acids. Germline V gives CDR1 SQVTM, CDR2 ANQGSEA. V shed 6 bases, J shed 5 bases, and the junction held 6 bases outside the gene matches. The CDR3 sequence is CSVGGTEYGYTF. In nucleotides, the CDR3 is TGCAGCGTAGGGGGCACAGAGTATGGCTACACCTTC.

This clonotype was observed at least ten times. V and J are TRBV9 and TRBJ1-1; TRBD1 aligns across 10 bases. CDR1 SGDLS and CDR2 YYNGEE come from the germline V gene. The V gene end was trimmed by 3 bases and the J gene end by 5 bases; junction bases not matched to a gene: 4. This CDR3 contains 14 residues. The CDR3 is CASSADRGRTEAFF. In DNA form, the CDR3 reads TGTGCCAGCAGCGCTGACAGGGGGCGGACTGAAGCTTTCTTT. The variable domain in full, completed from reference TRBV9 and TRBJ1-1, reads DSGVTQTPKHLITATGQRVTLRCSPRSGDLSVYWYQQSLDQGLQFLIQYYNGEERAKGNILERFSAQQFPDLHSELNLSSLELGDSALYFCASSADRGRTEAFFGQGTRLTVV.

This clonotype showed up many times. This chain joins TRBV20-1 and TRBJ2-5; possibly TRBD2 for D (6 bases). V lost 5 bases and J 7 bases, leaving 14 bases between the germline ends. In germline, CDR1 is DFQATT, CDR2 SNEGSKA (reference sequence). The CDR3 has 12 amino acids. In DNA, the CDR3 is TGCAGTGCTGATCACGGGGGTGGGACCCAGTACTTC. It yields the protein CSADHGGGTQYF.

CDR3 residues: CASSRVGRPLHF. Written as DNA, the CDR3 is TGTGCCAGCAGTAGGGTCGGGCGACCCCTCCACTTT. The genes are TRBV28 and TRBJ1-6; D is unclear. This CDR3 contains 12 residues. The V gene lost 5 bases and the J gene lost 12 bases, with 11 bases spanning the gap. Looked up from germline, CDR1 is MDHEN and CDR2 is SYDVKM.

This clonotype has only a few counts. The chain joins TRBV24-1 to TRBJ1-2, with TRBD1 as a possible D gene (6 bases). The CDR3 is 14 amino acids. Germline V gives CDR1 KGHDR, CDR2 SFDVKD. Trimming shortened V by 5 bases and J by 5 bases, and 14 bases separated the two germline ends. CDR3 residues: CATSGSDSAYGYTF. In DNA, the CDR3 is TGTGCCACCAGTGGCTCGGACAGCGCGTATGGCTACACCTTC.

This clonotype was seen at least ten times. This chain uses TRBV6-6 with TRBJ2-7, with D unresolved. V dropped 5 bases and J dropped 5 bases, with 10 bases sitting between them. Germline CDR1 MNHNY, CDR2 SVGAGI (reference sequence). The CDR3 has 12 amino acids. The CDR3 DNA sequence: TGTGCCAGCAGTCCGCAATCTGACGAGCAGTACTTC. It is translated as CASSPQSDEQYF.

This clonotype was picked up many times. The chain employs TRBV28 and TRBJ1-5; 7 bases line up with TRBD1. The V segment lost 10 bases and the J segment 6 bases; nucleotides outside the gene matches: 6. CDR3 length equals 12 residues. Germline V gene lookup returns CDR1 MDHEN and CDR2 SYDVKM. This CDR3 reads CATTGSGQPQHF. As DNA, the CDR3 is TGTGCCACGACAGGGTCCGGTCAGCCCCAGCATTTT. Based on the CDR3 plus reference TRBV28 and TRBJ1-5, the full variable domain is DVKVTQSSRYLVKRTGEKVFLECVQDMDHENMFWYRQDPGLGLRLIYFSYDVKMKEKGDIPEGYSVSREKKERFSLILESASTNQTSMYLCATTGSGQPQHFGDGTRLSIL.

This clonotype was seen ten or more times. The gene calls are TRBV7-2 and TRBJ1-6; D gene unclear. Trimming removed 3 bases at V and 9 bases at J, with 6 bases between. The CDR3 is 12 amino acids. CDR1 and CDR2 from the germline V gene are SGHTA and FQGNSA. The CDR3 region has the DNA TGTGCCAGCAGCTTTGACGGTTCACCCCTCCACTTT. Translation gives CASSFDGSPLHF.

This clonotype was seen repeatedly, ten times or more. V usage is TRBV6-2 or TRBV6-3 and J usage is TRBJ2-4; D unclear. The CDR3 runs 20 residues. The germline CDR1 and CDR2 sequences are MNHEY and SVGEGT. V dropped 7 bases and J dropped 3 bases, with 31 bases sitting between them. CDR3 region: CASNSRTGSSKNWVKNIQYF. CDR3 nucleotides: TGTGCCAGCAATTCAAGGACCGGGTCTTCGAAAAATTGGGTCAAAAACATTCAGTACTTC.